This record looks at one T cell receptor (beta chain) sequence and its context. Source study methods: Reference gene primer amplification yielded estimated nucleated cell counts. Sequenced by immunoSEQ multiplex PCR; TCRdb stores in-frame clones only, minus some. From that table come the V and J calls and clone size; the DNA was used to work out D and trimming. The repertoire consists of about 290,000 clones, with roughly 89% occurring once and the leading ten covering approximately 10%. Followed longitudinally, the Seattle patients had been enrolled during active infection. The data were taken from a study of blood T cell repertoires in COVID-19. This sequence originates from a woman in her twenties or thirties with COVID-19, enrolled during active disease. What was sequenced was peripheral blood.

CDR3 in DNA: TGTGCCACCAGTGATTTGGCCAGGCCAACTTCTGGAAACACCATATATTTT. Amino acid sequence: CATSDLARPTSGNTIYF. V is TRBV24-1 and J is TRBJ1-3; unclear D gene. CDR1 is KGHDR and CDR2 is SFDVKD in the germline V gene. The V and J ends lost 0 bases and 1 base respectively, with 12 bases between them. CDR3 length: 17 residues.